These T cell receptor beta chains were read from a single sample in a study of T cell changes during pregnancy in multiple sclerosis. Clones were sequenced by immunoSEQ multiplex PCR, and TCRdb holds only the in-frame ones, with some missing. The sample gives some 40,000 clones, roughly 90% of which show up once; 4% to 5% is in the top ten. Sequenced material: peripheral blood, taken in the second trimester of pregnancy. The receptors derive from a female donor in good health, enrolled as a control in a pregnancy study. Each CDR3 is given with its conserved first and last residue. D genes are given only for firm matches. The listing skips clone size in some rows; elsewhere it reads once, few, many or a size class.

cdr3_aa cdr3_nt cdr3_length clone_size v_call d_call j_call
CASVRQDNYGYTF TGTGCTAGTGTTCGACAGGATAACTATGGCTACACCTTC 13 once TRBV12-5 NA TRBJ1-2
CASARVNTEAFF TGTGCCAGCGCTCGGGTTAACACTGAAGCTTTCTTT 12 NA TRBV11-3 NA TRBJ1-1
CASSVDGQGVQPQHF TGTGCCAGCAGCGTAGACGGACAGGGCGTTCAGCCCCAGCATTTT 15 NA TRBV9 TRBD1 TRBJ1-5
CASSTDYGLWSGYTF TGTGCCAGCAGCACCGATTACGGGTTGTGGTCCGGCTACACCTTC 15 NA TRBV11-2 NA TRBJ1-2
CASSSTGSPYEQYF TGTGCCAGCAGCTCGACAGGGTCCCCCTACGAGCAGTACTTC 14 NA TRBV7-6 TRBD1 TRBJ2-7
CASSLEAGTGGSSYGYTF TGTGCCAGCAGCTTAGAAGCTGGGACAGGGGGTTCTAGCTATGGCTACACCTTC 18 NA TRBV11-3 TRBD1 TRBJ1-2
CASSATGPRGYTF TGTGCCAGCAGCGCGACAGGGCCGCGGGGCTACACCTTC 13 NA TRBV7-9 TRBD1 TRBJ1-2
CASSLLQAHYEQYF TGTGCCAGCAGTTTACTCCAGGCCCACTACGAGCAGTACTTC 14 NA TRBV28 NA TRBJ2-7
CASSRGRGNQPQHF TGTGCCAGCAGCCGAGGAAGAGGCAATCAGCCCCAGCATTTT 14 few TRBV13 NA TRBJ1-5
CAWSVTFGGGREKLFF TGTGCCTGGAGTGTAACTTTTGGAGGGGGCCGAGAAAAACTGTTTTTT 16 once TRBV30 TRBD1 TRBJ1-4
CASSSPRTGNEQYF TGTGCCAGCAGTTCCCCCCGGACAGGGAACGAGCAGTACTTC 14 NA TRBV27 TRBD1 TRBJ2-7
CASSLVGSGNTIYF TGTGCCAGCAGTTTGGTCGGCTCTGGAAACACCATATATTTT 14 NA TRBV11-2 NA TRBJ1-3
CASGRTGQSQETQYF TGTGCTAGTGGCCGAACCGGACAGTCCCAAGAGACCCAGTACTTC 15 NA TRBV12-5 NA TRBJ2-5
CAISAGLAGSTDTQYF TGTGCCATCAGTGCGGGACTAGCGGGGAGCACAGATACGCAGTATTTT 16 NA TRBV10-3 TRBD2 TRBJ2-3
CAWTVAKNIQYF TGTGCCTGGACAGTAGCCAAAAACATTCAGTACTTC 12 NA TRBV30 NA TRBJ2-4
CASSLALQGTNEKLFF TGCGCCAGCAGCTTGGCCTTGCAGGGTACTAATGAAAAACTGTTTTTT 16 NA TRBV5-1 NA TRBJ1-4
CASSQDKGTNNSPLHF TGCGCCAGCAGCCAAGATAAAGGCACTAATAATTCACCCCTCCACTTT 16 NA TRBV4-3 NA TRBJ1-6
CASSWSLSEEKLFF TGCGCCAGCAGCTGGAGCTTATCGGAAGAAAAACTGTTTTTT 14 NA TRBV5-1 NA TRBJ1-4
CASSIYTPGQTYGYTF TGTGCCAGTAGTATCTATACCCCGGGACAGACTTATGGCTACACCTTC 16 once TRBV19 TRBD1 TRBJ1-2
CASSLDFGDEKLFF TGTGCCAGCAGCTTAGACTTCGGTGATGAAAAACTGTTTTTT 14 NA TRBV11-2 NA TRBJ1-4
CASSGRGNQPQHF TGTGCCAGTAGTGGCAGGGGCAATCAGCCCCAGCATTTT 13 NA TRBV19 NA TRBJ1-5
CASSRTQGYEQYF TGCGCCAGCAGCCGGACACAGGGCTACGAGCAGTACTTC 13 NA TRBV4-1 NA TRBJ2-7
CAWSAHSLGTTNYGYTF TGTGCCTGGAGTGCTCACTCTCTCGGGACAACTAACTATGGCTACACCTTC 17 few TRBV30 NA TRBJ1-2
CASSLGPGARGNTEAFF TGTGCCAGCAGCTTAGGCCCAGGGGCGAGAGGGAACACTGAAGCTTTCTTT 17 NA TRBV13 NA TRBJ1-1
CASSKGGGTGDNEQFF TGTGCCAGCAGCAAAGGGGGTGGGACAGGGGACAATGAGCAGTTCTTC 16 NA TRBV21-1 NA TRBJ2-1
CASSLEGGSVYEQYF TGCGCCAGCAGCTTGGAGGGGGGGTCAGTCTACGAGCAGTACTTC 15 NA TRBV5-1 NA TRBJ2-7
CATSRELNTEAFF TGTGCCACCAGCAGAGAACTAAACACTGAAGCTTTCTTT 13 NA TRBV15 NA TRBJ1-1
CASYGQRQRNTEAFF TGTGCCAGCTACGGACAGCGACAGAGGAACACTGAAGCTTTCTTT 15 NA TRBV18 NA TRBJ1-1